These 5 T cell receptor beta chains came from one sample sequenced in a study of OX40 agonist ivuxolimab in advanced cancers. Data came from immunoSEQ multiplex PCR; TCRdb stores just in-frame clones and leaves some out. The table records 15,000 to 20,000 clones, 65% to 80% of them present only once. Sequences were derived from CD4+ or CD8+ T cells sorted from blood, sampled in a trial of the OX40 agonist ivuxolimab. These receptors were obtained from an adult with an advanced solid tumor such as melanoma, head and neck, liver or kidney cancer.

The rearrangement uses TRBV27 and TRBJ1-6, with a tentative D call TRBD1 (6 bases). Germline assignment: CDR1 MNHEY and CDR2 SMNVEV (reference sequence). The CDR3 sequence is 14 residues long. V was cut by 5 bases and J by 7 bases, with 12 bases left in between. The CDR3 DNA follows: TGTGCCAGCAGTCCCGGACAGCGAAATTCACCCCTCCACTTT. Amino acid sequence: CASSPGQRNSPLHF.

This clone is labeled as medium-sized (0.01 to 0.1%). The chain joins TRBV30 to TRBJ2-2; possibly TRBD1 for D (6 bases). V dropped 5 bases and J dropped 6 bases, with 16 bases sitting between them. CDR3 length equals 14 residues. In germline, CDR1 is GTSNPN, CDR2 SVGIG (reference sequence). The CDR3: CAWAVTTGSGELFF. The CDR3 DNA follows: TGTGCCTGGGCTGTCACTACAGGGTCCGGGGAGCTGTTTTTT.

The V call is TRBV27, the J call TRBJ1-5; D call uncertain. V gave up 2 bases and J gave up 3 bases, with 14 bases separating them. The germline V gene has CDR1 MNHEY and CDR2 SMNVEV (reference sequence). This CDR3 comprises 16 residues. In DNA, the CDR3 is TGTGCCAGCAGTTTAAATGGAAAAGGCCTCAATCAGCCCCAGCATTTT. Translation: CASSLNGKGLNQPQHF.

CDR3 region: CASSIGAGVREQYF. CDR3 DNA sequence: TGTGCCAGTAGTATTGGCGCGGGAGTGCGGGAGCAGTACTTC. The V and J genes are TRBV19 and TRBJ2-7, with 7 bases matching TRBD2. The CDR3 spans 14 residues. CDR1 LNHDA and CDR2 SQIVND come from the germline V gene (reference sequence). The V segment lost 3 bases and the J segment 7 bases; nucleotides outside the gene matches: 9.

This clone has a single count. The rearrangement joins TRBV11-2 to TRBJ1-1, with D unresolved. CDR1 is SGHAT and CDR2 is FQNNGV in the germline V gene. This CDR3 spans 13 amino acids. V was pared by 4 bases and J by 1 base, with 7 bases between. As DNA, the CDR3 is TGTGCCAGCAGCTCCCAGAAGAACACTGAAGCTTTCTTT. Encoded protein: CASSSQKNTEAFF.